This TCR beta chain was obtained from a study of control samples from healthy donors and cancer patients (dated by TCRdb to between 2020 and 2021). Library generation was performed with the immunoSEQ multiplex PCR assay. This immuneACCESS table, as held by TCRdb, lists in-frame sequences with V and J called but not all clones. Of the missing ones, under half trace to an unresolved V gene in checked studies; the others have no known cause. The table for this sample lists approximately 150,000 clones; about 86% of them were counted only once. Of the sample, less than 2% is held by the ten largest clones. The CDR3 sequence holds 13 residues, the cysteine and phenylalanine included. The retained sequence is limited to the CDR3, 39 bases, with the frame set at the first base. The germline V gene supplies CDR1 KGHSH and CDR2 LQKENI. V and J lose 3 bases and 1 base, and a span of 6 bases separates them.

In regard to this clone: It has no known antigen specificity. Within one base of it there is no much larger clone, and no base qualities were kept.

This TCR derives from a man between 18 and 29 years old in good health. The chain couples TRBV18 to TRBJ1-1; the D gene identity is not certain. Sequences were obtained from blood. The sequenced DNA: TGTGCCAGCTCACCCGCACCGAACACTGAAGCTTTCTTT. Its protein is CASSPAPNTEAFF.